Below, 30 T cell receptor beta chains from the same sample are listed, as sequenced in a study of blood T cells in healthy people across ages. The use of a sample-barcoded 5' primer and a J-beta primer mix characterized a second PCR of about 7 to 12 cycles. TCRdb re-analysed the 5' RACE reads in MiXCR, keeping a single row per CDR3 protein. This sample has some 1.4 million distinct CDR3 sequences, with approximately 38% found just once. The sample was blood. Every receptor here comes from a woman younger than 35 in good health.

The chain joins TRBV7-3 to TRBJ2-3; TRBD1 agrees at 7 bases. CDR3 length: 15 residues. The germline V gene has CDR1 SGHTA and CDR2 FQGTGA. Trimming cost V 6 bases and J 2 bases; bases outside gene matches: 8. In nucleotides, the CDR3 is TGTGCCAGCAGACGAACCGGGACAGACACAGATACGCAGTATTTT. Its protein is CASRRTGTDTDTQYF.

In this sample, this clonotype turned up once. Relative to the germline gene, one junction end is altered; a read error may explain this. The gene calls are TRBV6-1 and TRBJ1-2; perhaps TRBD1 as D (6 bases). This CDR3 spans 16 amino acids. CDR1 is MNHNS and CDR2 is SASEGT in the germline V gene. This CDR3 reads CASGEQHGGPRVGYTF. The CDR3 nucleotides are TGTGCCAGCGGTGAACAGCATGGGGGGCCTAGGGTTGGCTACACCTTC.

This clonotype was seen more than once but under ten times. V is TRBV4-1 and J is TRBJ2-1; 8 positions agree with TRBD2. The CDR3 has 19 amino acids. In germline, CDR1 is MGHRA, CDR2 YSYEKL. The junction had 17 bases not matched to a gene; V was cut back by 0 bases and J by 7 bases. In nucleotides, the CDR3 is TGCGCCAGCAGCCAAGATTCGGCTAGCGGGCCTCGAGGGGGGAATGAGCAGTTCTTC. Encoded protein: CASSQDSASGPRGGNEQFF.

This clonotype came up a few times. This sequence joins TRBV5-1 and TRBJ1-6; the D is unclear. Germline V gives CDR1 SGHRS, CDR2 YFSETQ. Trimming shortened V by 0 bases and J by 6 bases, and 10 bases separated the two germline ends. This CDR3 contains 15 residues. This chain's CDR3 is CASSLDGAPNSPLHF. As DNA, the CDR3 is TGCGCCAGCAGCTTGGACGGAGCCCCTAATTCACCCCTCCACTTT.

This clonotype has just a few counts. The gene calls are TRBV12-3 or TRBV12-4 and TRBJ1-1, with D possibly matching TRBD1 (5 bases). This CDR3 has 13 amino acids. The V gene lost 6 bases and the J gene lost 6 bases, with 14 bases spanning the gap. The CDR3 DNA sequence: TGTGCCAGCAGACCCAGGGACTGGTCTGAAGCTTTCTTT. Protein product: CASRPRDWSEAFF.

This chain connects TRBV27 to TRBJ2-7; 8 positions agree with TRBD1. The CDR3 has 14 residues. The J segment lost 3 bases and the V segment lost 0 bases, leaving 1 base of the junction unmatched. The V gene's germline CDR1 is MNHEY and CDR2 SMNVEV (reference sequence). The CDR3 nucleotides read TGTGCCAGCAGTTTATCACAGGGGGTCTACGAGCAGTACTTC. Amino acid sequence: CASSLSQGVYEQYF.

This clonotype came up once. The genes are TRBV11-2 and TRBJ2-7; D is undetermined. The end of the DNA aligns better with TRBJ2-5, so the J call may be wrong. Germline V CDR1 and CDR2: SGHAT, FQNNGV. The CDR3 has 14 amino acids. CDR3 loop: CASSSPSRLETQYF. CDR3 sequence (DNA): TGTGCCAGCAGCAGCCCCTCCCGGTTAGAGACCCAGTACTTC.

In DNA, the CDR3 is TGCGCCAGCAGTGTTAGCAGAGCCACCGGGGAGCTGTTTTTT. Translated, it gives CASSVSRATGELFF. The chain links TRBV10-1 to TRBJ2-2; the D is unclear. Looked up from germline, CDR1 is WNHNN and CDR2 is SYGVQD (reference sequence). Between the trimmed V and J ends, which lost 4 bases and 4 bases, there was a span of 10 bases. This CDR3 contains 14 residues.

The V gene is TRBV29-1, the J gene TRBJ2-1; D tentatively fits TRBD1 or TRBD2 (5 bases each). CDR1 and CDR2 (germline): SQVTM, ANQGSEA. Trimming removed 4 bases from V and 0 bases from J, with 13 bases in between. There are 15 residues in the CDR3. The CDR3 coding sequence is TGCAGCGTTGCATCTGGGACCGGCTCCTACAATGAGCAGTTCTTC. It codes for CSVASGTGSYNEQFF.

This CDR3 reads CASSTLVMDAQETQYF. CDR3 nucleotides: TGTGCCAGCAGTACTTTGGTTATGGACGCACAAGAGACCCAGTACTTC. V gene TRBV6-1 combines with J gene TRBJ2-5; D remains ambiguous. Trimming shortened V by 5 bases and J by 2 bases, and 18 bases separated the two germline ends. From germline, CDR1 is MNHNS and CDR2 SASEGT. This CDR3 is 16 amino acids long.

V usage is TRBV5-1 and J usage is TRBJ2-1; D ambiguous. The CDR3 is made up of 12 amino acids. Trimming took 5 bases from V and 2 from J, leaving 5 bases between them. Germline V gene sequence: CDR1 SGHRS, CDR2 YFSETQ. The DNA of the CDR3 is TGCGCCAGCAGGGGCGCCTACAATGAGCAGTTCTTC. Amino acid sequence: CASRGAYNEQFF.

The rearrangement links TRBV6-1 to TRBJ2-5; 10 bases are shared with TRBD1. The trim removed 7 bases at V and 11 bases at J, leaving 13 bases unmatched. The CDR3 extends over 14 amino acids. Looked up from germline, CDR1 is MNHNS and CDR2 is SASEGT. The CDR3 loop is CASTGTGARNEQYF. The CDR3 bases are TGTGCCAGCACAGGGACAGGGGCTAGGAATGAGCAGTACTTC.

This clonotype was detected a few times. The rearrangement joins TRBV4-2 to TRBJ2-3, with 9 positions matching TRBD1. V lost 5 bases and J lost 3; bases outside the gene matches: 6. Germline V lookup: CDR1 LGHNA, CDR2 YNFKEQ. The length of the CDR3 is 15 residues. CDR3 DNA: TGTGCCAGCAGCGACCGGGACAGGGTAACAGATACGCAGTATTTT. It encodes CASSDRDRVTDTQYF.

A single count supports this clonotype. This sequence joins TRBV7-3 and TRBJ2-7; 10 bases map to TRBD2. V shed 6 bases, J shed 2 bases, and the junction held 10 bases outside the gene matches. CDR3 length equals 16 residues. Germline-derived CDR1 and CDR2 are SGHTA and FQGTGA. CDR3 sequence reads: CASSLKGTSVTYEQYF. CDR3 nucleotide sequence: TGTGCCAGCAGTCTAAAGGGGACTAGCGTTACCTACGAGCAGTACTTC.

The V call is TRBV20-1, the J call TRBJ2-1; 7 nucleotides match TRBD1. This CDR3 has 12 residues. V lost 6 bases and J lost 8; bases outside the gene matches: 7. Looked up from germline, CDR1 is DFQATT and CDR2 is SNEGSKA (reference sequence). CDR3 nucleotide sequence: TGCAGTGCGGGACAGATCGTCGATGAGCAGTTCTTC. Its protein is CSAGQIVDEQFF.

The chain recombines TRBV25-1 with TRBJ1-3, with D possibly being TRBD1 (5 bases). Per germline, CDR1 MGHDK and CDR2 SYGVNS. This CDR3 has 16 residues. The V gene lost 4 bases and the J gene lost 4 bases, with 17 bases spanning the gap. CDR3: CASSGGGTGRGNTIYF. The CDR3 DNA reads TGTGCCAGCAGTGGGGGGGGGACCGGTCGGGGAAACACCATATATTTT.

In its sample, this clonotype was seen a few times. The V call is TRBV12-3 or TRBV12-4, the J call TRBJ2-3; 8 bases line up with TRBD2. The junction had 7 bases not matched to a gene; V was cut back by 8 bases and J by 0 bases. This CDR3 spans 15 amino acids. CDR3 residues: CASLAGGPSTDTQYF. The CDR3 nucleotides read TGTGCCAGCTTGGCGGGGGGCCCTAGCACAGATACGCAGTATTTT.

The chain carries TRBV6-5 and TRBJ2-1; 9 bases line up with TRBD2. The CDR3 contains 16 residues. With 1 base clipped from V and 4 bases from J, the junction kept 5 bases outside the gene matches. Germline V gene data show CDR1 as MNHEY and CDR2 as SVGAGI. The CDR3 protein is CASSYLPSGIYNEQFF. In DNA form, the CDR3 reads TGTGCCAGCAGTTACTTGCCTAGCGGGATTTACAATGAGCAGTTCTTC.

This chain connects TRBV11-3 to TRBJ2-7, with 9 bases that match TRBD1. The tail of the sequence fits TRBJ2-5 better, so the J call may be wrong. The CDR3 totals 16 residues. Germline assignment: CDR1 SGHNT and CDR2 YENEEA. The CDR3 is CASSLTGTGIDETQYF. DNA for the CDR3: TGTGCCAGCAGTCTTACCGGGACAGGGATCGACGAGACCCAGTACTTC.

This clonotype appeared many times. The CDR3 spells CASRSGQSYGYTF. The CDR3, as DNA: TGTGCCAGCAGGTCGGGACAGAGCTATGGCTACACCTTC. The chain uses TRBV9 and TRBJ1-2; TRBD1 matches 7 bases. CDR1 and CDR2 from the germline V gene are SGDLS and YYNGEE. The CDR3 runs 13 residues. V trimming: 5 bases; J trimming: 4 bases; junction bases outside the gene matches: 5.

The chain combines TRBV5-4 with TRBJ1-2; TRBD1 matches 9 bases. Germline CDR1 and CDR2: SGHNT and YYREEE (reference sequence). The CDR3 has 16 amino acids. The V segment lost 3 bases and the J segment 4 bases; nucleotides outside the gene matches: 10. The CDR3 coding sequence is TGTGCCAGCAGCTATGGACAGGGGCTGGGGTCCTATGGCTACACCTTC. As protein: CASSYGQGLGSYGYTF.

This clonotype was observed a handful of times. This sequence joins TRBV10-3 and TRBJ1-1, with D possibly matching TRBD1 (5 bases). This CDR3 comprises 14 residues. Looked up from germline, CDR1 is ENHRY and CDR2 is SYGVKD. V was trimmed by 0 bases and J by 8 bases, leaving 13 bases between them. In DNA form, the CDR3 reads TGTGCCATCAGTGAGTCGTTGGGGCCGGGAGAAGCTTTCTTT. This translates into CAISESLGPGEAFF.

The genes are TRBV20-1 and TRBJ2-1; 11 bases are shared with TRBD2. Germline trimming cut 4 bases from V and 0 bases from J; bases unmatched to any gene: 8. The CDR3 is 17 residues long. Per the germline V gene, CDR1 is DFQATT and CDR2 is SNEGSKA (reference sequence). This CDR3 reads CSAIATSGTSSYNEQFF. The CDR3 DNA sequence: TGCAGTGCTATCGCGACTAGCGGGACGAGCTCCTACAATGAGCAGTTCTTC.

The chain carries TRBV3-1 and TRBJ2-2; possibly TRBD1 for D (5 bases). The CDR3 totals 16 residues. CDR1 and CDR2 from the germline V gene are LGHDT and YNNKEL (reference sequence). Trimming pared 2 bases from V and 0 bases from J, leaving 10 bases between. CDR3 in DNA: TGTGCCAGCAGCCAAAGAAGGGGCGCGAACACCGGGGAGCTGTTTTTT. It yields the protein CASSQRRGANTGELFF.

The V and J genes are TRBV3-1 and TRBJ2-1; TRBD2 agrees at 9 bases. V was pared by 4 bases and J by 9 bases, with 22 bases of the junction left unmatched. CDR3 size: 19 residues. CDR1 and CDR2 (germline): LGHDT, YNNKEL (reference sequence). CDR3: CASSLSGTALAGDPGEQFF. The CDR3 nucleotides read TGTGCCAGCAGCCTCTCCGGGACAGCTTTAGCGGGAGATCCGGGTGAGCAGTTCTTC.

As regards this clonotype: Relative to the germline gene, one junction end is altered; a read error may explain this. The gene calls are TRBV6-5 and TRBJ2-7; TRBD1 matches 8 bases. This CDR3 has 16 amino acids. Germline loops: CDR1 MNHEY, CDR2 SVGAGI. The CDR3 DNA reads TGTACCAGCAGTTACTCGACAGGACAGGGCTACAATGAGCAGTACTTC. Encoded protein: CTSSYSTGQGYNEQYF.

The chain combines TRBV19 with TRBJ1-2; D might be TRBD1 (6 bases). CDR3 length: 15 residues. Germline CDR1 LNHDA, CDR2 SQIVND (reference sequence). V shed 2 bases and J shed 4 bases, with 14 bases lying between them. The CDR3 region is CASSIRTESPYGYTF. CDR3 coding DNA: TGTGCCAGTAGTATAAGGACAGAGTCCCCCTATGGCTACACCTTC.

In DNA form, the CDR3 reads TGCAGCATCGTGAGTGTGTGGGAATACGGTGAAAAACTGTTTTTT. Encoded protein: CSIVSVWEYGEKLFF. The chain couples TRBV29-1 to TRBJ1-4; the D is unclear. The V gene's germline CDR1 is SQVTM and CDR2 ANQGSEA. CDR3 size: 15 residues. The V and J ends lost 8 bases and 7 bases respectively, with 23 bases between them.

The chain has TRBV20-1 and TRBJ2-1, with 7 bases aligning to TRBD2. This CDR3 comprises 15 residues. V trimming: 1 base; J trimming: 7 bases; junction bases outside the gene matches: 10. Per the germline V gene, CDR1 is DFQATT and CDR2 is SNEGSKA (reference sequence). In DNA form, the CDR3 reads TGCAGTGCTAGAGTTTGGGGGAGGGTCGTTAATGAGCAGTTCTTC. It codes for CSARVWGRVVNEQFF.

This sequence joins TRBV12-3 or TRBV12-4 and TRBJ1-4, with 7 positions matching TRBD1. V was clipped by 6 bases and J by 5 bases; unmatched bases: 9. The CDR3 spans 15 residues. DNA of the CDR3: TGTGCCAGCAGGCCGGGACAGACGTTAAATGAAAAACTGTTTTTT. Its translation: CASRPGQTLNEKLFF.